This T cell receptor beta chain was sequenced for a study of blood T cell repertoires in COVID-19. The overall study: Nucleic acid was either cDNA or gDNA, and it came from T cells, B-cell-depleted T cells, or PBMCs.

Original processing methods: By means of reference gene primer amplification, nucleated cell counts were estimated. Libraries were prepared by immunoSEQ multiplex PCR; TCRdb keeps only in-frame clonotypes and omits some of them. V and J calls and clone size are those listed in that table; D and trimming were worked out from the DNA. The table has some 90,000 clones, roughly 83% seen once. The germline V and J ends were trimmed by 1 base and 10 bases, with 18 bases remaining between them. The CDR3 runs 15 residues. Germline CDR1 SGDLS, CDR2 YYNGEE. This receptor was identified in a human donor in a cohort sampled during active COVID-19. The sample taken for sequencing was peripheral blood. The J gene is TRBJ2-1, the V gene TRBV9, with D perhaps TRBD2 (5 bases). CDR3 DNA sequence: TGTGCCAGCAGCGTAAACCAGCGGCCTCCTTCCGAGCAGTTCTTC. It yields the protein CASSVNQRPPSEQFF.